Each of the 23 T cell receptor beta chains below was sequenced from the same sample in a study of blood T cell repertoires in COVID-19. The data were produced by immunoSEQ multiplex PCR, yet TCRdb's version contains in-frame clones alone and is incomplete. The table includes some 200,000 clones, around 84% detected once. Sequencing was done on a sample of peripheral blood. Receptor source: a human donor in a cohort sampled during active COVID-19.

Written as DNA, the CDR3 is TGCGCCAGCAGCTTGGCCCAGGGGGCGGGCTATGGCTACACCTTC. It yields the protein CASSLAQGAGYGYTF. This chain uses TRBV5-1 with TRBJ1-2; 8 nucleotides match TRBD1. CDR1 is SGHRS, CDR2 YFSETQ, per germline. V lost 0 bases to trimming and J lost 4 bases; unmatched junction nucleotides: 5. This CDR3 spans 15 amino acids.

The chain combines TRBV18 with TRBJ2-1; 8 nucleotides match TRBD1. Germline V CDR1 and CDR2: KGHSH, LQKENI. After removal of 2 bases from V and 6 bases from J, the junction contained 9 bases not matched to a gene. This CDR3 spans 16 amino acids. The CDR3 region has the DNA TGTGCCAGCTCACCATCCTCGGACAGGGCAATCAATGAGCAGTTCTTC. Translating it yields CASSPSSDRAINEQFF.

The chain couples TRBV19 to TRBJ2-1; 12 nucleotides agree with TRBD2. The germline gives CDR1 LNHDA, CDR2 SQIVND (reference sequence). After removal of 5 bases from V and 6 bases from J, the junction contained 5 bases not matched to a gene. The CDR3 is 15 amino acids. CDR3 sequence reads: CASSQLAGGGNEQFF. The DNA of the CDR3 is TGTGCCAGTAGTCAACTAGCGGGAGGAGGCAATGAGCAGTTCTTC.

V and J are TRBV28 and TRBJ2-7; 8 bases agree with TRBD1. Germline CDR1 reads MDHEN; CDR2 reads SYDVKM. V lost 4 bases to trimming and J lost 4 bases; unmatched junction nucleotides: 12. This CDR3 has 16 residues. The CDR3 coding sequence is TGTGCCAGCAGTTACCTTCGGACAGGGAACTATTACGAGCAGTACTTC. Translated: CASSYLRTGNYYEQYF.

The genes are TRBV28 and TRBJ1-5, with D unresolved. Per germline, CDR1 MDHEN and CDR2 SYDVKM. Trimming cost V 10 bases and J 7 bases, with 17 bases left between them. This CDR3 is built from 13 residues. The CDR3, as DNA: TGTGCCATCTGCCCTCGTGGAGGGCAGCCCCAGCATTTT. It encodes CAICPRGGQPQHF.

DNA for the CDR3: TGTGCCAGCAGCCGCCTTGGAGCGTCGACTAGCGGGAGAGGCCACGAGCAGTACTTC. Amino acid sequence: CASSRLGASTSGRGHEQYF. The rearrangement uses TRBV7-9 and TRBJ2-7; TRBD2 agrees at 12 bases. Germline CDR1 reads SEHNR; CDR2 reads FQNEAQ (reference sequence). V trimming: 5 bases; J trimming: 5 bases; junction bases outside the gene matches: 19. This CDR3 contains 19 residues.

V usage is TRBV9 and J usage is TRBJ2-1; tentative D call: TRBD2 (6 bases). CDR1 SGDLS and CDR2 YYNGEE come from the germline V gene. V lost 0 bases, J lost 5 bases, and 15 bases lay in between. The CDR3 has 16 amino acids. CDR3 amino acids: CASSVVGGKVNNEQFF. CDR3 DNA: TGTGCCAGCAGCGTAGTTGGCGGGAAAGTTAACAATGAGCAGTTCTTC.

The genes are TRBV28 and TRBJ2-7, with 10 bases lining up with TRBD2. The V segment lost 7 bases and the J segment 5 bases; nucleotides outside the gene matches: 8. Germline V lookup: CDR1 MDHEN, CDR2 SYDVKM. This CDR3 spans 14 amino acids. As DNA, the CDR3 is TGTGCCAGCAAGGGAGAGGGACTAGCGAACGAGCAGTACTTC. This encodes CASKGEGLANEQYF.

The CDR3 reads CASSRSGRAGDTQYF. The DNA for the CDR3 is TGTGCCAGCAGTCGTAGCGGGAGGGCGGGAGATACGCAGTATTTT. The chain links TRBV7-2 to TRBJ2-3, with TRBD2 matching 11 bases. The J segment lost 5 bases and the V segment lost 6 bases, leaving 7 bases of the junction unmatched. Germline lookup yields CDR1 SGHTA and CDR2 FQGNSA. The CDR3 consists of 15 residues.

The rearrangement joins TRBV10-3 to TRBJ2-3; 7 bases fit TRBD1. CDR3 length equals 14 residues. Germline CDR1 is ENHRY and CDR2 is SYGVKD. J was trimmed by 2 bases and V by 9 bases; bases with no gene match: 8. Here the CDR3 DNA reads TGTGCCATAGCTAAACAGGGGACCACAGATACGCAGTATTTT. This encodes CAIAKQGTTDTQYF.

The chain employs TRBV27 and TRBJ1-4; TRBD1 might be the D (6 bases). The germline CDR1 and CDR2 sequences are MNHEY and SMNVEV (reference sequence). V was pared by 6 bases and J by 8 bases, with 13 bases between. This CDR3 region has 13 residues. CDR3 amino acids: CASRLNRVEKLFF. In DNA, the CDR3 is TGTGCCAGCAGACTGAACAGGGTAGAAAAACTGTTTTTT.

The gene calls are TRBV10-3 and TRBJ1-1; a weak D match, TRBD1 (6 bases). The CDR3 runs to 13 residues. V was shortened by 7 bases and J by 3 bases, with 12 bases between the two germline ends. Germline-derived CDR1 and CDR2 are ENHRY and SYGVKD. CDR3 in DNA: TGTGCCATCATGCAGGGGCCGGACACTGAAGCTTTCTTT. Encoded protein: CAIMQGPDTEAFF.

The CDR3 region is CASSPRPLAGVSLGELFF. In DNA form, the CDR3 reads TGTGCCAGCAGTCCGAGACCCCTAGCGGGAGTTAGTCTGGGGGAGCTGTTTTTT. The rearrangement uses TRBV6-6 and TRBJ2-2, with 10 bases that match TRBD2. The CDR3 length is 18 residues. CDR1 and CDR2 from the germline V gene are MNHNY and SVGAGI (reference sequence). The J segment lost 8 bases and the V segment lost 5 bases, leaving 17 bases of the junction unmatched.

This chain joins TRBV11-2 and TRBJ1-1; no firm D call. Germline V gives CDR1 SGHAT, CDR2 FQNNGV. The V end lost 5 bases, the J end lost 1 base, and 17 bases lay between the germline ends. This CDR3 spans 16 amino acids. CDR3 sequence (DNA): TGTGCCAGCAGCGTAGTGGGGAGCCGGGCGAACACTGAAGCTTTCTTT. This gives the protein CASSVVGSRANTEAFF.

The chain joins TRBV10-1 to TRBJ2-1; 14 nucleotides align to TRBD2. Germline-derived CDR1 and CDR2 are WNHNN and SYGVQD (reference sequence). V was clipped by 8 bases and J by 12 bases; unmatched bases: 6. CDR3 length: 13 residues. CDR3 bases: TGCGCCAGCGGGACTAGCGGGAGAATGCCGCAGTTCTTC. Translating gives CASGTSGRMPQFF.

CDR3 coding DNA: TGCAGCGTTAAACAGGGGAACACTGAAGCTTTCTTT. Translated: CSVKQGNTEAFF. The gene calls are TRBV29-1 and TRBJ1-1; D might be TRBD1 (6 bases). V was shortened by 5 bases and J by 1 base, with 8 bases between the two germline ends. There are 12 residues in the CDR3. CDR1 and CDR2 (germline): SQVTM, ANQGSEA. Using reference TRBV29-1 and TRBJ1-1 for the parts outside the CDR3, the full variable domain is SAVISQKPSRDICQRGTSLTIQCQVDSQVTMMFWYRQQPGQSLTLIATANQGSEATYESGFVIDKFPISRPNLTFSTLTVSNMSPEDSSIYLCSVKQGNTEAFFGQGTRLTVV.

The chain employs TRBV5-1 and TRBJ2-1; 10 bases match TRBD2. This CDR3 comprises 14 residues. Germline CDR1 SGHRS, CDR2 YFSETQ. The trim removed 2 bases at V and 9 bases at J, leaving 5 bases unmatched. The CDR3: CASSLTSGNGEQFF. CDR3 in DNA: TGCGCCAGCAGCTTAACTAGCGGGAATGGTGAGCAGTTCTTC.

V gene TRBV25-1 combines with J gene TRBJ1-6, with 8 bases identical to TRBD1. CDR1 MGHDK and CDR2 SYGVNS come from the germline V gene. There are 14 residues in the CDR3. V lost 7 bases, J lost 9 bases, and 8 bases stayed unmatched. The CDR3 loop reads CASKADRGTSPLHF. CDR3 bases: TGTGCCAGCAAAGCTGACAGGGGAACTTCACCCCTCCACTTT.

The chain links TRBV3-1 (or the pseudogene TRBV3-2) to TRBJ2-7, with 7 bases lining up with TRBD2. CDR3 length: 16 amino acids. The germline gives CDR1 LGHDT, CDR2 YNNKEL (reference sequence). J gave up 1 base and V 0 bases, and 6 bases lay outside the gene matches. The CDR3 region is CASSQEFRTRSYEQYF. Written as DNA, the CDR3 is TGTGCCAGCAGCCAAGAGTTCAGGACTAGATCCTACGAGCAGTACTTC.

The gene calls are TRBV7-7 and TRBJ2-5; unclear D gene. The germline gives CDR1 SSHAT, CDR2 FNYEAQ (reference sequence). This CDR3 contains 15 residues. Trimming shortened V by 1 base and J by 5 bases, and 14 bases separated the two germline ends. The CDR3 sequence: CASSLVGSGLETQYF. The DNA of the CDR3 is TGTGCCAGCAGCTTAGTCGGGTCCGGGTTGGAGACCCAGTACTTC.

The V and J genes are TRBV4-1 and TRBJ2-1; D remains ambiguous. Germline-derived CDR1 and CDR2 are MGHRA and YSYEKL. The CDR3 totals 16 residues. The V end was cut by 0 bases, the J end by 10 bases, with 19 bases between. DNA of the CDR3: TGCGCCAGCAGCCAAGATCGCCTCAGGCCTATTGGGGAGCAGTTCTTC. Its protein is CASSQDRLRPIGEQFF.

The chain uses TRBV11-3 and TRBJ2-5, with D perhaps TRBD1 (6 bases). There are 16 residues in the CDR3. The germline CDR1 and CDR2 sequences are SGHNT and YENEEA. The V end was cut by 5 bases, the J end by 2 bases, with 18 bases between. DNA for the CDR3: TGTGCCAGCAGCCCCGGGGCAGGCCAGGGGCAAGAGACCCAGTACTTC. This sequence encodes CASSPGAGQGQETQYF.

The J gene is TRBJ2-7, the V gene TRBV29-1; 9 bases agree with TRBD1. Unmatched junction bases numbered 3, after V lost 6 bases and J lost 3 bases. CDR1 SQVTM and CDR2 ANQGSEA come from the germline V gene. There are 12 residues in the CDR3. The CDR3 here is CSVWTGDYEQYF. CDR3 in DNA: TGCAGCGTATGGACAGGGGACTACGAGCAGTACTTC.